Shown below are 6 T cell receptor beta chains from a single sample sequenced in a study of T-cell memory formation after mild COVID-19. TCRdb re-called the 5' RACE reads through MiXCR, storing one row per CDR3 protein. The sample contains around 530,000 distinct CDR3 sequences, 20% to 25% of which appear only once. Sequences were obtained from PBMCs or a T cell subset sorted from them (not recorded which). These receptor sequences come from an adult woman who had mild COVID-19 (a few samples of this study predate the infection). Cell type and time point are not known.

This clonotype was observed a handful of times. This chain joins TRBV12-3 or TRBV12-4 and TRBJ1-2; tentative D call: TRBD1 (5 bases). V was clipped by 2 bases and J by 6 bases, with 13 bases between them. The CDR3 is 14 amino acids. The CDR3 DNA sequence: TGTGCCAGCAGTTTACAGGGTATGGCGAATGGCTACACCTTC. It translates to CASSLQGMANGYTF.

This chain uses TRBV4-2 with TRBJ1-1; D not certain. The germline V gene has CDR1 LGHNA and CDR2 YNFKEQ. The CDR3 length is 20 residues. V lost 3 bases, J lost 0 bases, and 26 bases lay in between. CDR3 nucleotides: TGTGCCAGCAGCCAGGGAACTGTGGGGTTGCGAACCAAAATGAACACTGAAGCTTTCTTT. Protein: CASSQGTVGLRTKMNTEAFF.

The chain combines TRBV7-2 with TRBJ2-3; the match to TRBD1 covers 8 bases. Germline CDR1 and CDR2: SGHTA and FQGNSA. V lost 5 bases, J lost 4 bases, and 5 bases stayed unmatched. This CDR3 spans 14 amino acids. The CDR3 bases are TGTGCCAGCAGCCCCCTGACAGGGGCAGATACGCAGTATTTT. Its protein is CASSPLTGADTQYF.

This clonotype was counted only a few times. The chain carries TRBV7-6 and TRBJ2-5, with 11 bases aligning to TRBD2. The CDR3 length is 15 residues. Germline V CDR1 and CDR2: SGHVS, FNYEAQ. Unmatched junction bases numbered 6, after V lost 5 bases and J lost 4 bases. The CDR3 DNA sequence: TGTGCCAGCAGCACACGACTAGCGGGAACAGAGACCCAGTACTTC. Translated: CASSTRLAGTETQYF.

This clonotype was counted only a few times. This rearrangement joins TRBV4-2 to TRBJ1-5, with TRBD1 matching 11 bases. J gave up 10 bases and V 7 bases, and 9 bases lay outside the gene matches. The germline V gene encodes CDR1 LGHNA and CDR2 YNFKEQ. The CDR3 spans 14 residues. In DNA form, the CDR3 reads TGTGCCAGCACCGAGGACAGGGGGCGCGATCCCCAGCATTTT. Its translation is CASTEDRGRDPQHF.

This chain joins TRBV29-1 and TRBJ1-4, with D uncertain. The CDR3 has 11 amino acids. The V end lost 4 bases, the J end lost 4 bases, and 4 bases lay between the germline ends. Germline values: CDR1 SQVTM, CDR2 ANQGSEA. The CDR3 spells CSVADNEKLFF. Written as DNA, the CDR3 is TGCAGCGTTGCTGATAATGAAAAACTGTTTTTT.